This TCR beta chain was captured in a study of cytotoxic CD8 clonotypes in ibrutinib-treated CLL. Across the whole study: Across samples, productive templates numbered roughly 230,000 and productive rearrangements reached approximately 94,000 on average.

Points on this clone: Its specificity is unknown.

The CDR3 is 16 residues long. The germline V and J ends were trimmed by 1 base and 0 bases, with 13 bases remaining between them. CDR1 and CDR2 from the germline V gene are SGHAT and FQNNGV. Produced via immunoSEQ multiplex PCR; TCRdb's table is partial and in-frame only. The sample carries around 52,000 clones, approximately 52% recorded once. Overall study results and limits: At baseline, clonality was higher than in age-matched healthy donors and correlated with CD8+ counts.

The sequence was obtained from a human donor with chronic lymphocytic leukemia. The chain has TRBV11-2 and TRBJ2-7, with no clear D. Material: PBMCs, obtained after 24 months of ibrutinib treatment. Here the CDR3 reads CASSLAVSRYSYEQYF. CDR3 nucleotide sequence: TGTGCCAGCAGCTTAGCAGTTAGCCGATACTCCTACGAGCAGTACTTC.